This T cell receptor (beta chain) was retrieved from a study of T cells in Graves' hyperthyroidism and ophthalmopathy. Study findings and constraints: Most thyroid clonotypes with frequency above 0.001 were detected in blood.

This clonotype was seen ten or more times. Its antigen is currently unknown. No progression to ophthalmopathy during 18 months of follow-up defined stable disease. Investigators excluded patients with uncontrolled infection, other autoimmune disease, pregnancy or lactation. From germline, CDR1 is SNHLY and CDR2 FYNNEI. Trimming removed 7 bases at V and 8 bases at J, with 12 bases between. The CDR3 is 12 residues long. From RNA transcripts, TCR beta CDR3 regions were amplified. First-round RT-PCR of the TCR CDR3 relied on the HTBI primer set. TCRdb re-called the multiplex PCR reads with MiXCR, one entry per CDR3 protein. The sample holds around 520,000 distinct CDR3 sequences, about 14% seen once.

This TCR was sampled from a woman aged 40 to 50 with Graves' hyperthyroidism. Sequenced input: blood. The rearrangement uses TRBV2 and TRBJ2-1; tentatively, D is TRBD2 (6 bases). The CDR3, as DNA: TGTGCCAGCACCAAGCCTAGCGATGAGCAGTTCTTC. Its protein is CASTKPSDEQFF.